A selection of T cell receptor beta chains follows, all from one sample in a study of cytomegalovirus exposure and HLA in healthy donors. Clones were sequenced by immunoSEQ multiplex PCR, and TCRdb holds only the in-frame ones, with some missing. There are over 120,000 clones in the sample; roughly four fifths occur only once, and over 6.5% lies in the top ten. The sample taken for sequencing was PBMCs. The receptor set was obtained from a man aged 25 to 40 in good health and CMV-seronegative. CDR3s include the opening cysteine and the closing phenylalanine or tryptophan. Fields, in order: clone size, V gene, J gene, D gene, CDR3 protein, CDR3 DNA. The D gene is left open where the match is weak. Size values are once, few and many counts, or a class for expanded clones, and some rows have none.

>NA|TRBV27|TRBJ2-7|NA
CASSLQRVGEQYF
TGTGCCAGCAGTTTACAGCGGGTGGGCGAGCAGTACTTC
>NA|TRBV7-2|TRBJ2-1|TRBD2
CASSGRTSGSGYEQFF
TGTGCCAGCAGCGGACGGACTAGCGGGAGTGGATATGAGCAGTTCTTC
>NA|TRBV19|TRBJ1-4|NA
CASSRHDGLNEKLFF
TGTGCCAGTAGTAGGCACGACGGACTTAATGAAAAACTGTTTTTT
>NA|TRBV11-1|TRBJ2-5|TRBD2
CASSPYSGGETQYF
TGTGCCAGCAGCCCTTATAGCGGGGGTGAGACCCAGTACTTC
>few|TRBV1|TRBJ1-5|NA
CTSSPSPVHSNQPQHF
TGCACCAGCAGCCCATCCCCGGTTCATAGCAATCAGCCCCAGCATTTT
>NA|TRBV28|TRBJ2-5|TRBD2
CASRTSGAETQYF
TGTGCCAGCAGAACTAGCGGGGCGGAGACCCAGTACTTC
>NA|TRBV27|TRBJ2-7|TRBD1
CASSLFGTGLSEQYF
TGTGCCAGCAGTTTATTCGGGACAGGGCTAAGCGAGCAGTACTTC
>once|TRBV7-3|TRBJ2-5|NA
CASSLGGASEQYF
TGTGCCAGCAGCTTAGGGGGGGCTAGTGAGCAGTACTTC
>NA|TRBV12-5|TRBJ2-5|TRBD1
CASTRTGETQYF
TGTGCTAGTACCCGGACAGGAGAGACCCAGTACTTC
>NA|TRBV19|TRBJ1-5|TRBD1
CASNRDRGYQPQHF
TGTGCCAGTAACCGGGACAGGGGTTATCAGCCCCAGCATTTT
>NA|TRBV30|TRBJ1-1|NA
CAWSGEGPTEAFF
TGTGCCTGGAGTGGGGAGGGTCCCACTGAAGCTTTCTTT
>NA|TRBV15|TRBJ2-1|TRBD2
CATSITAGTRNEQFF
TGTGCCACCAGCATAACAGCCGGGACTAGAAATGAGCAGTTCTTC
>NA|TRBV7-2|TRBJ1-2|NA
CASSTAGEDGYTF
TGTGCCAGCAGCACCGCGGGGGAAGATGGCTACACCTTC
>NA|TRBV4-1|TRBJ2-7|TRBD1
CASSQDREQGNYEQYF
TGCGCCAGCAGCCAAGATCGAGAACAGGGGAACTACGAGCAGTACTTC
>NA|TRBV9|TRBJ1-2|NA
CASSVVRGGYTF
TGTGCCAGCAGCGTAGTGCGGGGGGGCTACACCTTC